The entry that follows covers one TCR beta chain sequence. These data come from a study of cytomegalovirus exposure and HLA in healthy donors. The PCR ran on 60 Vbeta and 13 Jbeta primers. The assay was immunoSEQ multiplex PCR, and TCRdb's table has in-frame clones only and misses some. The sample contains about 64,000 clones, roughly 66% of which appear only once. Germline assignment: CDR1 MNHEY and CDR2 SVGAGI. The V gene end was trimmed by 2 bases and the J gene end by 6 bases; junction bases not matched to a gene: 7. There are 15 residues in the CDR3. Sequencing was carried out using PBMCs. The TCR originated in a woman aged 45-65 years in good health and CMV-seronegative. J is TRBJ2-7 and V is TRBV6-5; the match to TRBD2 covers 10 bases. CDR3 nucleotides: TGTGCCAGCAGTTACCTGGCTAGCGGGAGTTCCGAGCAGTACTTC. Protein sequence: CASSYLASGSSEQYF.